One and the same sample provided the 9 T cell receptor beta chains below, sequenced in a study of preoperative IRX-2 immunotherapy in early breast cancer. Using immunoSEQ multiplex PCR, the repertoire was profiled, and TCRdb retains in-frame clones only, with some absent. The data show some 59,000 clones, with less than 95% seen just once and around 1.7% held by the top ten. Treatment described: preoperative locoregional IRX-2 cytokine immunotherapy. The sample was collected from a patient treated with IRX-2 immunotherapy. The receptors originated from a human donor with breast cancer.

The chain joins TRBV4-3 to TRBJ2-5; 11 bases align to TRBD2. With the DNA end fitting TRBJ2-7 better, the J assignment may be wrong. The CDR3 extends over 15 amino acids. Germline CDR1 LGHNA, CDR2 YSLEER. This CDR3 reads CASSQDALAGVEQYF. The CDR3 DNA sequence: TGCGCCAGCAGCCAAGATGCACTAGCGGGGGTCGAGCAGTACTTC.

This chain links TRBV18 with TRBJ2-3; 9 bases agree with TRBD2. This CDR3 has 15 amino acids. CDR1 and CDR2 (germline): KGHSH, LQKENI. The trim removed 0 bases at V and 6 bases at J, leaving 4 bases unmatched. The CDR3 loop is CASSPPAGGTDTQYF. DNA of the CDR3: TGTGCCAGCTCACCACCGGCGGGGGGGACCGATACGCAGTATTTT.

V gene TRBV9 combines with J gene TRBJ2-1, with 11 bases lining up with TRBD2. Trimming took 2 bases from V and 4 from J; bases not matched to a gene: 2. This CDR3 region has 15 residues. Germline values: CDR1 SGDLS, CDR2 YYNGEE. The CDR3 region is CASSVGLAEYNEQFF. The CDR3 DNA follows: TGTGCCAGCAGCGTGGGACTAGCGGAATACAATGAGCAGTTCTTC.

This clone has only one observation. The chain couples TRBV19 to TRBJ2-2; 14 bases map to TRBD2. This CDR3 region has 17 residues. From germline, CDR1 is LNHDA and CDR2 SQIVND (reference sequence). J gave up 4 bases and V 6 bases, and 7 bases lay outside the gene matches. The CDR3 DNA reads as TGTGCCAGTAGCATGACTAGCGGGAGGGCGGGCACCGGGGAGCTGTTTTTT. Its protein is CASSMTSGRAGTGELFF. The variable domain in full, completed from reference TRBV19 and TRBJ2-2, reads DGGITQSPKYLFRKEGQNVTLSCEQNLNHDAMYWYRQDPGQGLRLIYYSQIVNDFQKGDIAEGYSVSREKKESFPLTVTSAQKNPTAFYLCASSMTSGRAGTGELFFGEGSRLTVL.

The chain is built from TRBV4-3 and TRBJ2-5, with 14 nucleotides matching TRBD2. Germline-derived CDR1 and CDR2 are LGHNA and YSLEER. CDR3 length: 18 amino acids. V dropped 4 bases and J dropped 0; count of bases not matched to a gene: 7. Here the CDR3 reads CASSPRTSGGMYQETQYF. For the CDR3, the DNA is TGCGCCAGCAGCCCCCGGACTAGCGGGGGGATGTACCAAGAGACCCAGTACTTC.

CDR3 in DNA: TGTGCCAGCAGCTTAAGTGGCACCGGGGAGCTGTTTTTT. It encodes CASSLSGTGELFF. The J gene is TRBJ2-2, the V gene TRBV7-3; no definite D call. V lost 1 base and J 4 bases, leaving 4 bases between the germline ends. The CDR3 totals 13 residues. Germline V gene lookup returns CDR1 SGHTA and CDR2 FQGTGA.

Remarks on this clone: Other DNA sequences in this specimen translate into the identical CDR3. The V call is TRBV28, the J call TRBJ1-5; D is uncertain. The germline V gene has CDR1 MDHEN and CDR2 SYDVKM. CDR3 length: 13 residues. V was shortened by 2 bases and J by 0 bases, with 2 bases between the two germline ends. The CDR3 reads CASSLDSNQPQHF. CDR3 DNA: TGTGCCAGCAGTTTAGATAGCAATCAGCCCCAGCATTTT.

The chain combines TRBV7-3 with TRBJ2-7; 7 bases align to TRBD1. The ends lost 5 bases at V and 6 bases at J; junction bases unmatched: 7. Germline-derived CDR1 and CDR2 are SGHTA and FQGTGA. The CDR3 loop spans 13 amino acids. The CDR3 protein is CASSTQGELEQYF. Here the CDR3 DNA reads TGTGCCAGCAGCACCCAGGGGGAGCTCGAGCAGTACTTC.

V gene TRBV28 combines with J gene TRBJ1-2; 10 bases line up with TRBD1. Germline V gene sequence: CDR1 MDHEN, CDR2 SYDVKM. This CDR3 contains 14 residues. Losses at the gene ends were 7 bases for V and 6 bases for J; bases not matched to a gene: 8. The CDR3 bases are TGTGCCAGCACCTTCGACAGGGGGCTAGATGGCTACACCTTC. Protein product: CASTFDRGLDGYTF.